The sequence of this T cell receptor (beta chain) was determined in a study of T cell responses to AZD1222 COVID-19 vaccine. Study findings and constraints: Regions left unmutated in variants are reportedly the target of nearly half of spike-specific TCRs.

Sequencing was performed with immunoSEQ multiplex PCR; in TCRdb, only in-frame clones are kept and a portion is missing. In the table there are 120,000 or so clones, 80% to 90% of which are singletons. The germline V gene has CDR1 SEHNR and CDR2 FQNEAQ (reference sequence). The CDR3 is 16 amino acids. V was shortened by 11 bases and J by 6 bases, with 25 bases between the two germline ends. Concerning this clone: What it recognizes is unknown.

This clonotype was obtained from an adult in good health. The sample in question was peripheral blood, obtained on day 0 of AZD1222 vaccination. The gene calls are TRBV7-9 and TRBJ2-2; D is uncertain. The CDR3 is CALNSIFSGGAGELFF. The CDR3 bases are TGTGCCCTGAACTCTATTTTCAGTGGCGGTGCCGGGGAGCTGTTTTTT.